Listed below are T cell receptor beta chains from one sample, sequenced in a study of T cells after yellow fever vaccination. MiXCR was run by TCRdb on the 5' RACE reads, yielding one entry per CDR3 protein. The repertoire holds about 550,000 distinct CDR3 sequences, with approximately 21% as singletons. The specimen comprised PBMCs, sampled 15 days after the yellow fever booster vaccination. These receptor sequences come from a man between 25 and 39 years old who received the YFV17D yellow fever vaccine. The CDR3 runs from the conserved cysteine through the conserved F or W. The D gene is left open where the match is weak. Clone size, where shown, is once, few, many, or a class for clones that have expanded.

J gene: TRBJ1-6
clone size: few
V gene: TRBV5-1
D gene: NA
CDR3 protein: CASSLDGDSPLHF
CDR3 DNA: TGCGCCAGCAGCTTGGATGGGGACTCACCCCTCCACTTT

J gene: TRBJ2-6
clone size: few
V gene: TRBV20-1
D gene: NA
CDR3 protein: CSAPRRVGGSRANVLTF
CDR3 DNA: TGCAGTGCTCCGAGGAGGGTAGGCGGCTCTCGGGCCAACGTCCTGACTTTC

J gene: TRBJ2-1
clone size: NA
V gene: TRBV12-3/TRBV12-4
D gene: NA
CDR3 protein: CASIARGNEQFF
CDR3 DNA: TGTGCCAGCATCGCGAGGGGCAATGAGCAGTTCTTC

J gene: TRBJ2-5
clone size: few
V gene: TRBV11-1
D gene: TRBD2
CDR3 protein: CASSALPGTSGFQETQYF
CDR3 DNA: TGTGCCAGCAGCGCCTTACCTGGGACTAGCGGGTTTCAAGAGACCCAGTACTTC

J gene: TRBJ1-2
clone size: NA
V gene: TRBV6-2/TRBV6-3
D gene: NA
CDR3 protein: CASNDQTFGLGYGYTF
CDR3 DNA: TGTGCCAGCAATGACCAGACGTTCGGGTTGGGCTATGGCTACACCTTC

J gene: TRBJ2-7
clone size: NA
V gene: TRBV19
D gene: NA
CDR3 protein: CASSMISPDTRTDEQYF
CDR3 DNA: TGTGCCAGTAGTATGATTTCCCCGGACACAAGAACTGACGAGCAGTACTTC

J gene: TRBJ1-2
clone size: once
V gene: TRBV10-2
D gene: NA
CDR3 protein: CASRPLRGYGYTF
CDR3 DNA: TGCGCCAGCAGGCCCCTAAGGGGCTATGGCTACACCTTC

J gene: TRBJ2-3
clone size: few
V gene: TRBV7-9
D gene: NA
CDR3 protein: CASTPRGEQLTDTQYF
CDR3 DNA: TGTGCCAGCACCCCCCGGGGAGAACAGCTCACAGATACGCAGTATTTT

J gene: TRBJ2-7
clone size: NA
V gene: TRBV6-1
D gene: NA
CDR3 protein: CARSPGLPYEQYF
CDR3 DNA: TGTGCCAGAAGTCCGGGATTGCCCTACGAGCAGTACTTC

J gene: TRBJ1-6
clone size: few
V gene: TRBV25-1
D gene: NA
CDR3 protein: CASNSGRNNSPLHF
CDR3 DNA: TGTGCCAGCAATTCGGGACGGAATAATTCACCCCTCCACTTT

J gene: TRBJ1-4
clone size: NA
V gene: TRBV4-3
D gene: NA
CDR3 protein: CASSQGGRLTNEKLFF
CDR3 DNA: TGCGCCAGCAGCCAGGGGGGGCGTTTAACTAATGAAAAACTGTTTTTT

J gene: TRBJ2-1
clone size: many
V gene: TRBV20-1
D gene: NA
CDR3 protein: CSAPDYNEQFF
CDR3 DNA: TGCAGTGCCCCCGACTACAATGAGCAGTTCTTC

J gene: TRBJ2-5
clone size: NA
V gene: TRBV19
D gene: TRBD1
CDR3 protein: CASSIDPPTGVRETQYF
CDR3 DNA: TGTGCCAGTAGTATAGATCCGCCGACAGGGGTTCGAGAGACCCAGTACTTC

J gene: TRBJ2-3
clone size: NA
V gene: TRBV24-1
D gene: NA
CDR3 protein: CATSDYLGFAQYF
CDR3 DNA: TGTGCCACCAGTGATTACCTCGGGTTTGCGCAGTATTTT

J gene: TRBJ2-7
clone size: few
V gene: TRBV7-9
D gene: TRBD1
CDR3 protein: CASSSPGTGSYEQYF
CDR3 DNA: TGTGCCAGCAGCTCCCCCGGGACAGGGTCGTACGAGCAGTACTTC

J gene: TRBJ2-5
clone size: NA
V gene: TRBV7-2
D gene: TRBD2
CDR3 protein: CASEAGLTQYF
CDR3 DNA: TGTGCCAGCGAAGCGGGGTTGACCCAGTACTTC

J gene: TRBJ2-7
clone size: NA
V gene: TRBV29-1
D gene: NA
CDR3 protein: CSVLTAEHYEQYF
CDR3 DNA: TGCAGCGTACTGACGGCAGAGCACTACGAGCAGTACTTC